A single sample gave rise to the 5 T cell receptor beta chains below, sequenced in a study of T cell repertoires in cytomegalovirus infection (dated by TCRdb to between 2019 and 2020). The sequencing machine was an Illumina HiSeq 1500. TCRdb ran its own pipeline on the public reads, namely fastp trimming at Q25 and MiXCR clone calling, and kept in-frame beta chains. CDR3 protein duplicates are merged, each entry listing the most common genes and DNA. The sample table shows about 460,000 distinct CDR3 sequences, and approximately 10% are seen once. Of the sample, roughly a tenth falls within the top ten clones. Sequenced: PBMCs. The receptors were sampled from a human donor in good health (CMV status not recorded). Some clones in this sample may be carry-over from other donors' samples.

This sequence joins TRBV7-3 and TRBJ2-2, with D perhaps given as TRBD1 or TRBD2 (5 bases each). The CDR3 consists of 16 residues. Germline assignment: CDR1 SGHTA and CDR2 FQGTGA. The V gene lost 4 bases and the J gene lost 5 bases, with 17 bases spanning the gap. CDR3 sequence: CASSSTGSGTTGELFF. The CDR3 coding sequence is TGTGCCAGCAGCTCCACCGGGTCAGGGACGACCGGGGAGCTGTTTTTT.

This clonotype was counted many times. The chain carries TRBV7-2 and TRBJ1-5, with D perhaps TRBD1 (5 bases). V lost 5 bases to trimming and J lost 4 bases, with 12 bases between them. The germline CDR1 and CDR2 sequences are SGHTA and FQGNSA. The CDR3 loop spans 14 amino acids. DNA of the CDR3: TGTGCCAGCAGCCCCAGACAGTGGAATCAGCCCCAGCATTTT. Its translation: CASSPRQWNQPQHF.

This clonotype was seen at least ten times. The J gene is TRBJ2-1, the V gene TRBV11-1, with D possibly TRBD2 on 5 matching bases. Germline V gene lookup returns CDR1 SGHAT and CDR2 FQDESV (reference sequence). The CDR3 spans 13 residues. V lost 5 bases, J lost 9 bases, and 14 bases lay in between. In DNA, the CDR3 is TGTGCCAGCAGCCCATTCGGGGAAGGTGAGCAGTTCTTC. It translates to CASSPFGEGEQFF.

The CDR3 is CASSPEPAAGSQYF. The DNA of the CDR3 is TGTGCCAGCTCACCCGAACCGGCGGCGGGATCCCAGTACTTC. The J gene is TRBJ2-5, the V gene TRBV18; a weak D match, TRBD2 (6 bases). The CDR3 runs 14 residues. Germline V lookup: CDR1 KGHSH, CDR2 LQKENI. Trimming left V 3 bases short and J 9 bases short, with 17 bases between.

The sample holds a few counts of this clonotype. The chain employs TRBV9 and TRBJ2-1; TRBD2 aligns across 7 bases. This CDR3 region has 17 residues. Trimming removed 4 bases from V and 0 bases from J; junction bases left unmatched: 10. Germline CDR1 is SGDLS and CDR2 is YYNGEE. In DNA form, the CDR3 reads TGTGCCAGCAGCCTTACTAGCGCCCTGAGCTCCTACAATGAGCAGTTCTTC. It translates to CASSLTSALSSYNEQFF. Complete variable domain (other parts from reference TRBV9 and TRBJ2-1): DSGVTQTPKHLITATGQRVTLRCSPRSGDLSVYWYQQSLDQGLQFLIQYYNGEERAKGNILERFSAQQFPDLHSELNLSSLELGDSALYFCASSLTSALSSYNEQFFGPGTRLTVL.